This T cell receptor (beta chain) was found in a study of cytomegalovirus exposure and HLA in healthy donors. Study-wide background: In a later analysis, it was reported that the roughly 120 validation repertoires had been produced on the same platform as the 670 or so repertoires belonging to the first cohort.

The germline gives CDR1 MNHNS, CDR2 SASEGT. The CDR3 runs 15 residues. V dropped 4 bases and J dropped 2; count of bases not matched to a gene: 1. Points on this clone: The target antigen is unknown.

Some clones are missing from TCRdb's copy, which holds only in-frame ones; the method was immunoSEQ multiplex PCR. The sample records under 150,000 clones, approximately 84% being singletons. Study-wide points: The authors enumerated some 160 TCR beta chains as linked to cytomegalovirus.

An approximately 120-subject validation cohort, separate from the roughly 670-subject first cohort, supplied the donors. The chain has TRBV6-1 and TRBJ2-3, with 12 bases lining up with TRBD2. The receptor was isolated from a woman in her 30s in good health and CMV-seronegative. The specimen sequenced was PBMCs. CDR3 nucleotides: TGTGCCAGCAGTGCTAGCGGGGGGGCCACAGATACGCAGTATTTT. This sequence encodes CASSASGGATDTQYF.